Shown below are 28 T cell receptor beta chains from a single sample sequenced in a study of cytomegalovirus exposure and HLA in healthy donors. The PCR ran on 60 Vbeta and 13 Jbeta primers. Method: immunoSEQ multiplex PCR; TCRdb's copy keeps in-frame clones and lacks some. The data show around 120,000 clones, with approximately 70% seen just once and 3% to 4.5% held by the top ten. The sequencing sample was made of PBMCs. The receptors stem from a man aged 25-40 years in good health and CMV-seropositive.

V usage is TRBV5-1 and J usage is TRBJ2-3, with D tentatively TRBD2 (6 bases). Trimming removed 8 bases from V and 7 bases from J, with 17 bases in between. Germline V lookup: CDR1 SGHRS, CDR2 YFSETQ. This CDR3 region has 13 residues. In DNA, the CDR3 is TGCGCCAGGGGAGGCCCCCGGGGGAATACGCAGTATTTT. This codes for CARGGPRGNTQYF.

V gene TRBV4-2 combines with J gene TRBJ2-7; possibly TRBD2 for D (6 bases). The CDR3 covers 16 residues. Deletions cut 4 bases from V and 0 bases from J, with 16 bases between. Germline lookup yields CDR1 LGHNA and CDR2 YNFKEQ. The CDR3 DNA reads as TGTGCCAGCAGCCGGGAGGCAGGGCGAAGCTCCTACGAGCAGTACTTC. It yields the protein CASSREAGRSSYEQYF.

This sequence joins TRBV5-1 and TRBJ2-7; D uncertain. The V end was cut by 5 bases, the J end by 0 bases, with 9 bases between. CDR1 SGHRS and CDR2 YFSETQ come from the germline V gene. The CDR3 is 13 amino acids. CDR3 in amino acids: CASRAASSYEQYF. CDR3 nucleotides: TGCGCCAGCAGGGCAGCTAGCTCCTACGAGCAGTACTTC. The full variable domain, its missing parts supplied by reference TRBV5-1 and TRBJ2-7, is KAGVTQTPRYLIKTRGQQVTLSCSPISGHRSVSWYQQTPGQGLQFLFEYFSETQRNKGNFPGRFSGRQFSNSRSEMNVSTLELGDSALYLCASRAASSYEQYFGPGTRLTVT.

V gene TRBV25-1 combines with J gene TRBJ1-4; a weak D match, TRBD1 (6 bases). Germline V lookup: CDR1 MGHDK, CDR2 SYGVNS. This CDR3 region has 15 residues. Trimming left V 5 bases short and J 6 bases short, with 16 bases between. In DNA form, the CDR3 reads TGTGCCAGCAGTCCTTCAACAGGGATTTATGAAAAACTGTTTTTT. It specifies CASSPSTGIYEKLFF.

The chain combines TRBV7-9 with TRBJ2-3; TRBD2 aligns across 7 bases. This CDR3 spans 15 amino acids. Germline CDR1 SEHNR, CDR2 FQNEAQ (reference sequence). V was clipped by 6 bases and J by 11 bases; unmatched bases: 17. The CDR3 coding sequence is TGTGCCAGCAGTTCACAGCGGGGTCGGCAAGAGGGGCAGTATTTT. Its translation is CASSSQRGRQEGQYF.

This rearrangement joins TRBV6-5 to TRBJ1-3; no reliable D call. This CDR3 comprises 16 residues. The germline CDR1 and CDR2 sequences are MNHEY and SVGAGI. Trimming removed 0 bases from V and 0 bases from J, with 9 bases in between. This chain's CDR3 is CASSYSAGSSGNTIYF. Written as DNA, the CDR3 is TGTGCCAGCAGTTACTCAGCCGGGAGCTCTGGAAACACCATATATTTT.

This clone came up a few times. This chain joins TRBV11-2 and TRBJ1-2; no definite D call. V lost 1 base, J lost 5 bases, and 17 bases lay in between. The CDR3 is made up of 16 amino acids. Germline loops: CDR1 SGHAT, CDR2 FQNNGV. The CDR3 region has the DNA TGTGCCAGCAGCTTAGTCTCGGGAAACTTGCCTTATGGCTACACCTTC. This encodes CASSLVSGNLPYGYTF.

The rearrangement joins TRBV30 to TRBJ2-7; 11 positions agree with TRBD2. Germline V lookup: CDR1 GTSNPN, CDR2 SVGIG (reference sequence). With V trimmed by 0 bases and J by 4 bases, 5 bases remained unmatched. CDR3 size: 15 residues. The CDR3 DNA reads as TGTGCCTGGAGTGTAAATAGCGGGGGGGGATACGAGCAGTACTTC. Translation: CAWSVNSGGGYEQYF.

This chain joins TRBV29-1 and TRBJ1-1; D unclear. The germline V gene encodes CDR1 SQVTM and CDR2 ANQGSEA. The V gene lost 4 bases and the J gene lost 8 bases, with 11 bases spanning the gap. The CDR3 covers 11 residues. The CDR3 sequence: CSVVSPKEAFF. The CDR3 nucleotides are TGCAGCGTTGTGTCTCCTAAAGAAGCTTTCTTT.

The CDR3 nucleotides read TGTGCCAGCAGCCTCCCCGGGGGGCAGATCACAGATACGCAGTATTTT. Translation gives CASSLPGGQITDTQYF. The chain uses TRBV11-3 and TRBJ2-3; TRBD2 is a possible D gene (7 bases). V was pared by 5 bases and J by 2 bases, with 17 bases between. Germline-derived CDR1 and CDR2 are SGHNT and YENEEA. This CDR3 comprises 16 residues.

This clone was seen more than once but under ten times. The DNA of the CDR3 is TGCGCCAGCAGCCTAGTTCGAAATGAGCAGTTCTTC. Translated: CASSLVRNEQFF. The chain employs TRBV4-1 and TRBJ2-1; D call uncertain. V lost 4 bases to trimming and J lost 7 bases, with 8 bases between them. Germline values: CDR1 MGHRA, CDR2 YSYEKL. The CDR3 has 12 amino acids.

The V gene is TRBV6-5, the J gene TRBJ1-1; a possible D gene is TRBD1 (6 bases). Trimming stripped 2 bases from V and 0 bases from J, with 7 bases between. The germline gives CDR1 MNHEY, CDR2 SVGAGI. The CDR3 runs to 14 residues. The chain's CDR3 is CASSYTGMNTEAFF. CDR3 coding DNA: TGTGCCAGCAGTTACACAGGGATGAACACTGAAGCTTTCTTT.

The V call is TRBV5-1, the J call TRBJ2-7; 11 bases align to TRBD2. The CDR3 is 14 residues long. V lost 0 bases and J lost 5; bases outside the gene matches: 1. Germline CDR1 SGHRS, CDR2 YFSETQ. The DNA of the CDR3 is TGCGCCAGCAGCTTGGCTAGCGGGGGGAACGAGCAGTACTTC. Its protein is CASSLASGGNEQYF.

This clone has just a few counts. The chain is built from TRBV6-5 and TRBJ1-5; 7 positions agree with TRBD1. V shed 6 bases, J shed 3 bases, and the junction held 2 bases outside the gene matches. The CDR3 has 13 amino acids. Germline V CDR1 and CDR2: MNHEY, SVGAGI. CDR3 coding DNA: TGTGCCAGCAGAACAGGGGACAATCAGCCCCAGCATTTT. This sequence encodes CASRTGDNQPQHF.

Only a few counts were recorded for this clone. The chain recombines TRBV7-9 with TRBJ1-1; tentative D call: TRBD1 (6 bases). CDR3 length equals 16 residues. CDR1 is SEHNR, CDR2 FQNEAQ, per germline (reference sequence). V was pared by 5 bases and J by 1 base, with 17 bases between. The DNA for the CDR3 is TGTGCCAGCAGCCTTACGGACCGGGACAAGAACACTGAAGCTTTCTTT. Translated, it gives CASSLTDRDKNTEAFF.

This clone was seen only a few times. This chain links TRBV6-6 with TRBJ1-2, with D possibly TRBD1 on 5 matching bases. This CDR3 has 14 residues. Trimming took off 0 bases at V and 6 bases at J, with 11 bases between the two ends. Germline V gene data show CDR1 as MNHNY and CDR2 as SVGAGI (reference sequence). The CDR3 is CASSYSNTGDGYTF. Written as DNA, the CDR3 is TGTGCCAGCAGTTACTCGAACACGGGGGATGGCTACACCTTC.

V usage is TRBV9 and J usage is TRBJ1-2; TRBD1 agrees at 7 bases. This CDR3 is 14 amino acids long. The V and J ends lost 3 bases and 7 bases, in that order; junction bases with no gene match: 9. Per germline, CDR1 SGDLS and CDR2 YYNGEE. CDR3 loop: CASSAQTGDSGYTF. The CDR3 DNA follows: TGTGCCAGCAGCGCCCAAACAGGGGACTCTGGCTACACCTTC.

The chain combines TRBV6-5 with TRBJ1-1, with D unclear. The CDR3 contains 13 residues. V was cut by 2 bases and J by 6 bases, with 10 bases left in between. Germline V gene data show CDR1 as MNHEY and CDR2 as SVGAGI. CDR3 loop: CASSYGMGAEAFF. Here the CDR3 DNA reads TGTGCCAGCAGTTACGGCATGGGCGCTGAAGCTTTCTTT.

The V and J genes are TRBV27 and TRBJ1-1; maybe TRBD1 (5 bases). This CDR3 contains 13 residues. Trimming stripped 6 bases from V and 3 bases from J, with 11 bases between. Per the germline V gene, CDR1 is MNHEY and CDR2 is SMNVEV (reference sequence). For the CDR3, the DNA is TGTGCCAGCAGACCATGGGGGGACACTGAAGCTTTCTTT. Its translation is CASRPWGDTEAFF.

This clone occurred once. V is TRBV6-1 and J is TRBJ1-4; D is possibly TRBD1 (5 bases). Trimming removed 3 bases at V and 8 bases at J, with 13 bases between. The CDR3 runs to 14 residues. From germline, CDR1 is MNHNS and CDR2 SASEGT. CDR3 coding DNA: TGTGCCAGCAGTGAGGGGGGGTTTGGGGAAAAACTGTTTTTT. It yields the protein CASSEGGFGEKLFF.

The CDR3: CASSIIRGDFYSNQPQHF. CDR3 DNA: TGTGCCAGTAGTATCATAAGAGGGGACTTCTATAGCAATCAGCCCCAGCATTTT. This sequence joins TRBV19 and TRBJ1-5, with D possibly matching TRBD1 (5 bases). This CDR3 region has 18 residues. Germline V lookup: CDR1 LNHDA, CDR2 SQIVND (reference sequence). Trimming left V 3 bases short and J 0 bases short, with 18 bases between. Together with reference TRBV19 and TRBJ1-5, the CDR3 gives the full variable domain: DGGITQSPKYLFRKEGQNVTLSCEQNLNHDAMYWYRQDPGQGLRLIYYSQIVNDFQKGDIAEGYSVSREKKESFPLTVTSAQKNPTAFYLCASSIIRGDFYSNQPQHFGDGTRLSIL.

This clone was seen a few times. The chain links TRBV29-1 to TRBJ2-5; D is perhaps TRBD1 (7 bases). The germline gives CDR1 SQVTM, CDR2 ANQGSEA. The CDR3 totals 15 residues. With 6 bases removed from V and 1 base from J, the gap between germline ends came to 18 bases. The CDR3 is CSVRQGGGGQETQYF. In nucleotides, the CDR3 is TGCAGCGTCAGACAGGGAGGAGGGGGCCAAGAGACCCAGTACTTC.

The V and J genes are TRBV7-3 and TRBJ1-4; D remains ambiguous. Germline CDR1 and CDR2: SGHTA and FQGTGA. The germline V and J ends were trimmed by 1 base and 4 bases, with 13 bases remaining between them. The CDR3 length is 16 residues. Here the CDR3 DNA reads TGTGCCAGCAGCTTAAATTGGGCGGGGTATAATGAAAAACTGTTTTTT. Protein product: CASSLNWAGYNEKLFF.

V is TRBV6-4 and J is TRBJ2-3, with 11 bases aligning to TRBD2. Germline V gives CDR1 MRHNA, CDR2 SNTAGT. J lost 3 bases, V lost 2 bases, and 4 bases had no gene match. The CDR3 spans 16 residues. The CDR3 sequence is CASSDGASGGTDTQYF. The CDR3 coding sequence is TGTGCCAGCAGTGACGGGGCTAGCGGGGGGACAGATACGCAGTATTTT.

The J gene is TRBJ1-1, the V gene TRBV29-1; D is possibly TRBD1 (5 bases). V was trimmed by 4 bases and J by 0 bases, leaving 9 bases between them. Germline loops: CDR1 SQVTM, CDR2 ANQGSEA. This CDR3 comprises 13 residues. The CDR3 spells CSVVGVLNTEAFF. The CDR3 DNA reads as TGCAGCGTTGTAGGGGTCTTGAACACTGAAGCTTTCTTT.

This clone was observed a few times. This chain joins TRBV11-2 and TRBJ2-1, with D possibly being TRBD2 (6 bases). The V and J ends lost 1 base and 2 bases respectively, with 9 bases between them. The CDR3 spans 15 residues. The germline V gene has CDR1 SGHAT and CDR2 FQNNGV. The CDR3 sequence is CASSLAASAYNEQFF. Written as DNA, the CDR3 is TGTGCCAGCAGCTTAGCGGCTAGCGCCTACAATGAGCAGTTCTTC.

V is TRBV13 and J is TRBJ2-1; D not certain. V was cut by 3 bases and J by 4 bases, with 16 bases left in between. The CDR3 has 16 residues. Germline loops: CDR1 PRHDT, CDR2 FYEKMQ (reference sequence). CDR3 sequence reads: CASSFFSTPAYNEQFF. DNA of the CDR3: TGTGCCAGCAGCTTTTTTAGCACACCCGCGTACAATGAGCAGTTCTTC.

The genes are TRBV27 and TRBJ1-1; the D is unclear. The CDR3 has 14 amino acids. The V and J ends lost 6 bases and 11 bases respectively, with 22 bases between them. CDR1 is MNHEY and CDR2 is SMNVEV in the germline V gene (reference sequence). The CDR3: CASSLNRASIVAFF. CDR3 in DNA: TGTGCCAGCAGCCTGAATCGTGCGAGCATAGTGGCTTTCTTT.